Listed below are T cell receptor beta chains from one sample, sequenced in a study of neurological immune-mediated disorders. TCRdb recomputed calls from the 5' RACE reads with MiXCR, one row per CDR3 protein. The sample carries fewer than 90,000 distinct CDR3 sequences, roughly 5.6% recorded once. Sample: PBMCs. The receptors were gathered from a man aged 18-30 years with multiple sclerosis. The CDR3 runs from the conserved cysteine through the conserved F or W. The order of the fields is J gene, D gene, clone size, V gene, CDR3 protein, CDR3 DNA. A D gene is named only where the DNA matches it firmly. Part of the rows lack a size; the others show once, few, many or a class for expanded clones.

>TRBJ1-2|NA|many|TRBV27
CASSPLTDYGYTF
TGTGCCAGCAGTCCCCTGACAGACTATGGCTACACCTTC
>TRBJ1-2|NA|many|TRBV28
CASTMTGGLGYTF
TGTGCCAGCACCATGACAGGAGGCCTTGGCTACACCTTC
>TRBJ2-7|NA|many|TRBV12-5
CASGLVLPSTISYEQYF
TGTGCTAGTGGTTTGGTACTTCCCTCCACCATCTCCTACGAGCAGTACTTC
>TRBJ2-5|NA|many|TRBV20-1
CSGWGPEGTQYF
TGCAGTGGCTGGGGCCCCGAGGGGACCCAGTACTTC
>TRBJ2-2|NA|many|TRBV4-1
CASSLSGELFF
TGCGCCAGCAGCCTTAGCGGGGAGCTGTTTTTT
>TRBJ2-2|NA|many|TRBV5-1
CASSRAGTSNTGELFF
TGCGCCAGCAGCAGGGCCGGGACGTCGAACACCGGGGAGCTGTTTTTT
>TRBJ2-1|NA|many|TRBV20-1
CSARDLHEQFF
TGCAGTGCTAGAGATTTGCATGAGCAGTTCTTC
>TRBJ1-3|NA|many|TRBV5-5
CASSLTRNSGNTIYF
TGTGCCAGCAGCTTAACAAGAAACTCTGGAAACACCATATATTTT
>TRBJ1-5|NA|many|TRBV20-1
CSAYYSNQPQNF
TGCAGTGCCTACTATAGCAATCAGCCCCAGAATTTT
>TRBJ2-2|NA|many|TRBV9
CASSSGLGAGELFF
TGTGCCAGCAGCTCGGGACTGGGAGCCGGGGAGCTGTTTTTT
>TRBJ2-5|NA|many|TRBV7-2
CASSSRGGGWRTQYF
TGTGCCAGCAGCTCCAGAGGGGGGGGATGGAGGACCCAGTACTTC
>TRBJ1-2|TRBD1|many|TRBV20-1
CSARDSSGGSYGYTF
TGCAGTGCTAGAGATTCCTCAGGGGGCAGCTATGGCTACACCTTC
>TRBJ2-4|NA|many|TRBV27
CASSSPGATSAKNIQYF
TGTGCCAGCAGTTCCCCAGGGGCAACCAGTGCCAAAAACATTCAGTACTTC
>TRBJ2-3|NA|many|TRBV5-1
CASSLATGRGDTQYF
TGCGCCAGCAGCTTGGCAACGGGCCGTGGAGATACGCAGTATTTT
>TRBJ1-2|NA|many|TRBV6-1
CASSEAPDNYGYTF
TGTGCCAGCAGTGAAGCGCCGGATAACTATGGCTACACCTTC
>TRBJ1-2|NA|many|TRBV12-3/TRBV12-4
CASSLHRGVGGYTF
TGTGCCAGCAGTTTACATCGGGGTGTAGGTGGCTACACCTTC
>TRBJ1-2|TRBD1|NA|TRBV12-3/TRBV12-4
CASTSGTGADGYTF
TGTGCCAGCACCTCCGGGACAGGAGCCGATGGCTACACCTTC
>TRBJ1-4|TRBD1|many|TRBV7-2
CASSLIAGTGTTKLFF
TGTGCCAGCAGCCTGATCGCCGGGACAGGGACCACAAAACTGTTTTTT
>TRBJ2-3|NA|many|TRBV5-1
CASSSGGPPSTDTQYF
TGCGCCAGCAGCTCCGGGGGTCCGCCATCCACAGATACGCAGTATTTT
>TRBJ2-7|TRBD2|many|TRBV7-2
CASSSWTSGSTSYEQYF
TGTGCCAGCAGCTCCTGGACTAGCGGGAGTACATCCTACGAGCAGTACTTC
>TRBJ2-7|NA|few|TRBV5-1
CASSFFREAGEQYF
TGCGCCAGCAGCTTTTTCAGGGAGGCGGGCGAGCAGTACTTC
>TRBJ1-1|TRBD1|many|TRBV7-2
CASTFTGAGTEAFF
TGTGCCAGCACCTTCACAGGGGCCGGAACTGAAGCTTTCTTT
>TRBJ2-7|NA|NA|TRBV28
CASSLIGNGAYEQYF
TGTGCCAGCAGCTTGATAGGCAATGGGGCTTACGAGCAGTACTTC
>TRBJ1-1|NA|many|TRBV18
CASSPSNSNTEAFF
TGTGCCAGCTCACCTTCCAATTCGAACACTGAAGCTTTCTTT
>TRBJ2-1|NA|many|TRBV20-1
CSAIRDGHDEQFF
TGCAGTGCTATTCGGGACGGACACGATGAGCAGTTCTTC
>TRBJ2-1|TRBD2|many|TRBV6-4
CASSDSLAGSDEQFF
TGTGCCAGCAGTGACTCTCTAGCGGGATCCGATGAGCAGTTCTTC
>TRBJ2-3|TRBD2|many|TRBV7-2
CASSLGGGLEDTQYF
TGTGCCAGCAGCTTAGGCGGGGGACTTGAAGATACGCAGTATTTT
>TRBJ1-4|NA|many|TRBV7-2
CASRATVGATNEKLFF
TGTGCCAGCAGAGCGACGGTCGGTGCAACTAATGAAAAACTGTTTTTT
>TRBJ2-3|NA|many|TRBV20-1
CSAREAGGPRYF
TGCAGTGCTAGAGAGGCCGGGGGGCCAAGGTATTTT
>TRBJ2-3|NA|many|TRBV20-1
CSARAGRGVRGTQYF
TGCAGTGCTAGAGCGGGGAGGGGGGTCCGTGGTACGCAGTATTTT
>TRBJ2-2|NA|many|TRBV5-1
CASSLVVAGELFF
TGCGCCAGCAGCTTGGTGGTGGCCGGGGAGCTGTTTTTT
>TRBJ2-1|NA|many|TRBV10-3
CAISGNHNEQFF
TGTGCCATCAGTGGGAATCACAATGAGCAGTTCTTC
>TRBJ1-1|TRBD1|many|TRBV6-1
CASSGTGVFLTEAFF
TGTGCCAGCAGTGGGACAGGGGTGTTTTTAACTGAAGCTTTCTTT
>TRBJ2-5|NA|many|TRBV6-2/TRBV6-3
CASSPGLQAYQETQYF
TGTGCCAGCAGTCCAGGGTTACAGGCGTACCAAGAGACCCAGTACTTC
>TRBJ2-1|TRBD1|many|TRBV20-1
CSARVGQGRNEQFF
TGCAGTGCTAGAGTAGGACAGGGGAGGAATGAGCAGTTCTTC
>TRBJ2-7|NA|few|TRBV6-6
CASSYSALEQYF
TGTGCCAGCAGTTACTCAGCGTTAGAGCAGTACTTC
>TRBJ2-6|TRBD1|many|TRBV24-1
CATSDPPGQGAGGANVLTF
TGTGCCACCAGTGACCCACCGGGACAGGGGGCCGGTGGGGCCAACGTCCTGACTTTC
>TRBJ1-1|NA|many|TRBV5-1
CASSRFGLLNTEAFF
TGCGCCAGCAGCCGATTCGGTCTCCTGAACACTGAAGCTTTCTTT
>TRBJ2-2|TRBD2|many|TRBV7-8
CASSPGRTLHTGELFF
TGTGCCAGCAGCCCCGGGAGGACTCTACACACCGGGGAGCTGTTTTTT
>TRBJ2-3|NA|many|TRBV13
CASSLPGIFGTDTQYF
TGTGCCAGCAGCTTACCGGGTATATTTGGCACAGATACGCAGTATTTT
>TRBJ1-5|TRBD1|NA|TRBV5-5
CASSLGQGAYKPQNF
TGTGCCAGCAGCTTAGGGCAGGGGGCGTATAAGCCCCAGAATTTT
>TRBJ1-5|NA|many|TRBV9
CASSVEAGVQPQNF
TGTGCCAGCAGCGTAGAGGCGGGTGTTCAGCCCCAGAATTTT
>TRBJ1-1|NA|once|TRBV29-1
CSVRQNTEAFF
TGCAGCGTCCGACAGAACACTGAAGCTTTCTTT
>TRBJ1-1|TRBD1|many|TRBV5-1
CASSINRGLGAFF
TGCGCCAGCAGCATCAACAGGGGGCTAGGAGCTTTCTTT
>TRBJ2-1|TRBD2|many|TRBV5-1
CASSPTGYSGVEQFF
TGCGCCAGCAGCCCGACGGGATATAGCGGGGTTGAGCAGTTCTTC
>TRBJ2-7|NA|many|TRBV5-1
CASSLIPQVTYEQYF
TGCGCCAGCAGCTTGATTCCCCAGGTGACCTACGAGCAGTACTTC
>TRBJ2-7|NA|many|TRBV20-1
CSARGVQEAGRSYEQYF
TGCAGTGCTAGAGGTGTCCAGGAAGCGGGTCGTTCCTACGAGCAGTACTTC
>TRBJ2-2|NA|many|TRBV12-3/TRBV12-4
CASHKPSEELFF
TGTGCCAGCCATAAACCCTCAGAGGAGCTGTTTTTT
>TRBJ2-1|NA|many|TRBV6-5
CASSRTLYNEQFF
TGTGCCAGCAGCCGAACCCTATACAATGAGCAGTTCTTC
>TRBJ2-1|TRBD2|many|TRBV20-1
CSARTSAYNEQFF
TGCAGTGCTAGGACTAGCGCCTACAATGAGCAGTTCTTC
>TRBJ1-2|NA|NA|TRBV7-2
CASSFEGNYGYTF
TGTGCCAGCAGCTTTGAAGGGAACTATGGCTACACCTTC
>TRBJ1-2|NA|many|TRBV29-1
CSVVGLGYTF
TGCAGCGTTGTAGGGTTAGGCTACACCTTC
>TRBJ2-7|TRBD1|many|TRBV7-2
CASTNAPGGAYEQYF
TGTGCCAGCACCAATGCCCCAGGGGGCGCTTACGAGCAGTACTTC